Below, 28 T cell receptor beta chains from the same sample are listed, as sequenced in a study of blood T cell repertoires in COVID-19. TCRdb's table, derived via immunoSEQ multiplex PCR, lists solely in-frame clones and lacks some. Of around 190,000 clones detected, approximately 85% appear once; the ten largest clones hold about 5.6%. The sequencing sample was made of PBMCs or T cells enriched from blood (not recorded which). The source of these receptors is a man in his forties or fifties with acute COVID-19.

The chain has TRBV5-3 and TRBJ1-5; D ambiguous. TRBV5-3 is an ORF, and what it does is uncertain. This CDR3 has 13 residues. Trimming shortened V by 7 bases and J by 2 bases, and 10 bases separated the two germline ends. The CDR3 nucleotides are TGTGCCAGAGAACGCGGGGGCAATCAGCCCCAGCATTTT. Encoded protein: CARERGGNQPQHF.

CDR3 coding DNA: TGCGCCAGCAGCCCGGGACTAGCGGAAACCGGGGAGCTGTTTTTT. This sequence encodes CASSPGLAETGELFF. The chain combines TRBV4-3 with TRBJ2-2; 11 bases agree with TRBD2. V gave up 4 bases and J gave up 5 bases; unmatched junction bases: 3. Germline V lookup: CDR1 LGHNA, CDR2 YSLEER. The CDR3 has 15 residues.

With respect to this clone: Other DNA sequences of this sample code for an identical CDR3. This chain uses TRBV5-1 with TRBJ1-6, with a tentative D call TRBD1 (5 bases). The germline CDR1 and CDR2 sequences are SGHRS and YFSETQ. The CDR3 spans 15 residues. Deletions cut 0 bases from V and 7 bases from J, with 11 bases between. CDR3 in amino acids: CASSLAEQANSPLHF. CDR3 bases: TGCGCCAGCAGCTTGGCCGAACAGGCGAATTCACCCCTCCACTTT.

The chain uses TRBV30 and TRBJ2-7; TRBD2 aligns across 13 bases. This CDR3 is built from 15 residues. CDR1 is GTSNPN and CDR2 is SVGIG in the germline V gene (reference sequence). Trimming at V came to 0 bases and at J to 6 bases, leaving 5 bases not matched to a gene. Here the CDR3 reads CAWSVVGLAGTEQYF. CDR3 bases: TGTGCCTGGAGTGTAGTGGGACTAGCGGGAACCGAGCAGTACTTC.

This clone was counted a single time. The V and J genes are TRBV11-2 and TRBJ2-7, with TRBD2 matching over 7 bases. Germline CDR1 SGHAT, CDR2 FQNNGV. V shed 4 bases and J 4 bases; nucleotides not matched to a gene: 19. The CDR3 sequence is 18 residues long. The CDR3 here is CASSSSPSLLSGGYEQYF. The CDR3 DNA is TGTGCCAGCAGCTCATCCCCCTCCCTCCTTTCGGGAGGATACGAGCAGTACTTC.

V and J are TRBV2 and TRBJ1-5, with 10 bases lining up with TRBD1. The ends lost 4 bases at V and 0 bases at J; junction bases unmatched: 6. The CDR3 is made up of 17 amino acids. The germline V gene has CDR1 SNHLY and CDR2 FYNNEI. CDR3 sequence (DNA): TGTGCCAGCAGTGCGGGACAGGGGATTTCTAGCAATCAGCCCCAGCATTTT. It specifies CASSAGQGISSNQPQHF.

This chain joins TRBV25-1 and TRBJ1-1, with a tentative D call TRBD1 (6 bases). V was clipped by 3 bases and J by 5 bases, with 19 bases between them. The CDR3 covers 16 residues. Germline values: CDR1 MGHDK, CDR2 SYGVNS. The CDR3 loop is CASSDGFGQGRTEAFF. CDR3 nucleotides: TGTGCCAGCAGTGATGGTTTTGGGCAGGGGCGGACTGAAGCTTTCTTT.

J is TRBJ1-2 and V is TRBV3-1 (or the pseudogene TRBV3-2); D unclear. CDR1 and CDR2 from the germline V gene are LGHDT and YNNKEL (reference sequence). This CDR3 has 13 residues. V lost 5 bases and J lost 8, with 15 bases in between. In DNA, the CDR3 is TGTGCCAGCAGCGGTTGGCAGAGCGGAGGCTACACCTTC. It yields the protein CASSGWQSGGYTF.

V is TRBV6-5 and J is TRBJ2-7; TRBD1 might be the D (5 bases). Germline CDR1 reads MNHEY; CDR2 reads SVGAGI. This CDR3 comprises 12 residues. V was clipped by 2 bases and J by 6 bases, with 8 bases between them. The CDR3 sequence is CASSYQGSEQYF. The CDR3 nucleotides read TGTGCCAGCAGTTACCAGGGATCCGAGCAGTACTTC.

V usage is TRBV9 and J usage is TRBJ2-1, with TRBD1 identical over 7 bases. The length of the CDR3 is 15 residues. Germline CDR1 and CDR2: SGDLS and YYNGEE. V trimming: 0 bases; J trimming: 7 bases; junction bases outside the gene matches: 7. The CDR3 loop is CASSVVRGIGNEQFF. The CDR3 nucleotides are TGTGCCAGCAGCGTAGTCAGGGGGATTGGTAATGAGCAGTTCTTC.

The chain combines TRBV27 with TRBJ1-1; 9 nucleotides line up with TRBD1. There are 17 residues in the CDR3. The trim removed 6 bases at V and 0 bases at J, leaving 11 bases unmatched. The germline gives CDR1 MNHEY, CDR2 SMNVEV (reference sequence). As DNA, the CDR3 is TGTGCCAGCAGCCGAACCGGGACAGGGTTCGTGAACACTGAAGCTTTCTTT. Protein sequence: CASSRTGTGFVNTEAFF.

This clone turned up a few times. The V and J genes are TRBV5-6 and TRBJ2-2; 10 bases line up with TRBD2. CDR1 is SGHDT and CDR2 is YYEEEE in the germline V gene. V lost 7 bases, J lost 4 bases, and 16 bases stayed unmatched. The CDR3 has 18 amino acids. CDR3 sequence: CASPPRLAGDVGTGELFF. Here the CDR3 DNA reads TGTGCCAGCCCCCCCAGGCTAGCGGGGGACGTCGGCACCGGGGAGCTGTTTTTT.

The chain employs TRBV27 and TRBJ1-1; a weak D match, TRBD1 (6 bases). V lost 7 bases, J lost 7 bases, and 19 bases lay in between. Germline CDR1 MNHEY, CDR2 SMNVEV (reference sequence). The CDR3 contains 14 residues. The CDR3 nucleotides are TGTGCCAGCATGGTACAGGGTGTTATTGGTGAAGCTTTCTTT. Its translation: CASMVQGVIGEAFF.

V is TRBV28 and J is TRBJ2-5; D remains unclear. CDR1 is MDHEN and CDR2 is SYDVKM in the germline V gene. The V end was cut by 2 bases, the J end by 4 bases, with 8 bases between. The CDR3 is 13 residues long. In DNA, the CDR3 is TGTGCCAGCAGTTTAAGACGGAGAGAGACCCAGTACTTC. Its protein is CASSLRRRETQYF.

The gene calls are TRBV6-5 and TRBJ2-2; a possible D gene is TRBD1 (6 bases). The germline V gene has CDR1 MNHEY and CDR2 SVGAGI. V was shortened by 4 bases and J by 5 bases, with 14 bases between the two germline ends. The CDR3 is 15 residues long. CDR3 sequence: CASSSWVGTTGELFF. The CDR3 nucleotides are TGTGCCAGCAGTTCCTGGGTCGGGACAACCGGGGAGCTGTTTTTT.

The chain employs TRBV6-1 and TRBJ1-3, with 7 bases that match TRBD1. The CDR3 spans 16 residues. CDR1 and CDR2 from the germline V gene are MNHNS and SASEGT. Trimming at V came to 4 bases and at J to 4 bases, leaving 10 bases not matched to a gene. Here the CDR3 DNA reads TGTGCCAGCAGTGGATCGAAGGGGGCGCTAGGAAACACCATATATTTT. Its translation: CASSGSKGALGNTIYF.

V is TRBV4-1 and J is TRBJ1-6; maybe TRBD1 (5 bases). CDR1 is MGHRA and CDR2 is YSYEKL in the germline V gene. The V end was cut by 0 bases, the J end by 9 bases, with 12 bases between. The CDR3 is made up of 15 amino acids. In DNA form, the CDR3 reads TGCGCCAGCAGCCAAGAGCCACTCCAGGGTTCACCCCTCCACTTT. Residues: CASSQEPLQGSPLHF.

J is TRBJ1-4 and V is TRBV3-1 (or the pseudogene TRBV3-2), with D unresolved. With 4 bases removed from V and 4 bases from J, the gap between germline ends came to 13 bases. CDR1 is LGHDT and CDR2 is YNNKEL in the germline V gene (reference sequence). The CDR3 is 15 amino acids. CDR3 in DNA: TGTGCCAGCAGCCCCTCACAGTACTTTAATGAAAAACTGTTTTTT. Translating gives CASSPSQYFNEKLFF.

The CDR3 DNA reads as TGTGCCAGTAGTCCCTACCGGGGTGCTAATTCACCCCTCCACTTT. This encodes CASSPYRGANSPLHF. The gene calls are TRBV27 and TRBJ1-6; no firm D call. CDR3 size: 15 residues. Germline assignment: CDR1 MNHEY and CDR2 SMNVEV (reference sequence). Trimming left V 9 bases short and J 6 bases short, with 18 bases between.

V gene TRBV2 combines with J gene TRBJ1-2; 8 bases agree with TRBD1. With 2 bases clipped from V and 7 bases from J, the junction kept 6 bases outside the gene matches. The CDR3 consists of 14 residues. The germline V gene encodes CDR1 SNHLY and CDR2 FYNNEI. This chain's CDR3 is CASSEQGAQVGYTF. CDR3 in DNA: TGTGCCAGCAGTGAACAGGGGGCGCAGGTTGGCTACACCTTC.

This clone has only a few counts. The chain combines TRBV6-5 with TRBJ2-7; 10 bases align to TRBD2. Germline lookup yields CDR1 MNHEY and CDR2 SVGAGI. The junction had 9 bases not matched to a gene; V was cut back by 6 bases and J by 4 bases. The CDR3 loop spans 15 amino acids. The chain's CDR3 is CASRETSGYSYEQYF. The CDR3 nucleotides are TGTGCCAGCAGAGAGACTAGCGGGTATTCTTACGAGCAGTACTTC.

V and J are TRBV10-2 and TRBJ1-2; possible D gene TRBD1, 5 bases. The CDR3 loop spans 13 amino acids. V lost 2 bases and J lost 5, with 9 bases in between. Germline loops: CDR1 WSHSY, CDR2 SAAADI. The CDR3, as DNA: TGCGCCAGCAGTGAGATCAGGGCTTATGGCTACACCTTC. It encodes CASSEIRAYGYTF.

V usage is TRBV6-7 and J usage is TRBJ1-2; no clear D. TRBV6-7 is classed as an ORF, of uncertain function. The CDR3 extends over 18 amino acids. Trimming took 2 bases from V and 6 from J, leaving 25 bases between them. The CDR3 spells CASSYGGEEGTWENGYTF. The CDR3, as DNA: TGTGCCAGCAGTTACGGCGGGGAGGAAGGAACCTGGGAGAATGGCTACACCTTC.

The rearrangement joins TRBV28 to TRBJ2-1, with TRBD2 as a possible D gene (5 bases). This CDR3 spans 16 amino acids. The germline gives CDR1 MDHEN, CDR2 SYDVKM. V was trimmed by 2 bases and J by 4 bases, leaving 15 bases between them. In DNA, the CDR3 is TGTGCCAGCAGTTTAGCGGGTCTGGGCGATTACAATGAGCAGTTCTTC. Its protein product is CASSLAGLGDYNEQFF.

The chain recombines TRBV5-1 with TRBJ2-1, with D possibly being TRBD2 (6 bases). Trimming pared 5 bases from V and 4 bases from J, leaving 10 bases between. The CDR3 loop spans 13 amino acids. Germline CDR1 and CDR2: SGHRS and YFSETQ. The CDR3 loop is CASSSRGYNEQFF. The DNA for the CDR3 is TGCGCCAGCAGTAGTCGGGGGTACAATGAGCAGTTCTTC.

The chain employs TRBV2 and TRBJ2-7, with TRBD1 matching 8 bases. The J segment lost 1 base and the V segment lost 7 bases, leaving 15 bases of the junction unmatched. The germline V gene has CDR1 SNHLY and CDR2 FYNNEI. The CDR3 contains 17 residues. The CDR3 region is CASKSYNGQGGSYEQYF. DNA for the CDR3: TGTGCCAGCAAATCTTATAACGGACAGGGTGGGTCCTACGAGCAGTACTTC. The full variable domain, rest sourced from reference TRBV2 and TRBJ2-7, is EPEVTQTPSHQVTQMGQEVILRCVPISNHLYFYWYRQILGQKVEFLVSFYNNEISEKSEIFDDQFSVERPDGSNFTLKIRSTKLEDSAMYFCASKSYNGQGGSYEQYFGPGTRLTVT.

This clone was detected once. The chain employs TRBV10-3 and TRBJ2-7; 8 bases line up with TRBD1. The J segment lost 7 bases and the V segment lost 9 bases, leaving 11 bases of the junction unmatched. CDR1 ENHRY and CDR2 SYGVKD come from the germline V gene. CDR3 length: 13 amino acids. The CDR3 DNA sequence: TGTGCCATTCAGACAGGGGAGGCAGGTGAGCAGTACTTC. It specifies CAIQTGEAGEQYF.

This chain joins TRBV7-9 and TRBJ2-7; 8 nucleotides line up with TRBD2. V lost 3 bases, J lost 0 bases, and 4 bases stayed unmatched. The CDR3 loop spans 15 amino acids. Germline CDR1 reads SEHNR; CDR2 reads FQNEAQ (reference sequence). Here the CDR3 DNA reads TGTGCCAGCAGCTTCCGGGGGGGAATCTCCTACGAGCAGTACTTC. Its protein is CASSFRGGISYEQYF.